This TCR beta chain was documented in a study of cytomegalovirus exposure and HLA in healthy donors. Study outcomes and limitations: The availability of immune exposure information extended only to CMV serostatus. While the bulk of TCR sequences proved rare, some public TCRs turned up in many donors. Cytomegalovirus-associated TCR beta chains were listed, numbering under 200. The authors reported that TCR beta sequences could predict HLA-A and HLA-B alleles. These predictions were accurate for most subjects in the first cohort.

PCR used 60 Vbeta primers and 13 Jbeta primers. The protocol was immunoSEQ multiplex PCR, while the TCRdb copy is restricted to in-frame clones and leaves out a portion. The top ten hold approximately 2.3% of the sample, which has tens of thousands of clones, 75% seen once. The CDR3 runs 11 residues. The V end was cut by 5 bases, the J end by 6 bases, with 8 bases between. Looked up from germline, CDR1 is MGHDK and CDR2 is SYGVNS. As for this clone: What it recognizes is unknown.

Sequenced: PBMCs. The sequence was obtained from a man aged 35 to 55 in good health and CMV-seronegative. J is TRBJ2-7 and V is TRBV25-1, with TRBD1 as a possible D gene (6 bases). CDR3 nucleotide sequence: TGTGCCAGCAGTCAGGGGCTCGAGCAGTACTTC. The encoded protein is CASSQGLEQYF.